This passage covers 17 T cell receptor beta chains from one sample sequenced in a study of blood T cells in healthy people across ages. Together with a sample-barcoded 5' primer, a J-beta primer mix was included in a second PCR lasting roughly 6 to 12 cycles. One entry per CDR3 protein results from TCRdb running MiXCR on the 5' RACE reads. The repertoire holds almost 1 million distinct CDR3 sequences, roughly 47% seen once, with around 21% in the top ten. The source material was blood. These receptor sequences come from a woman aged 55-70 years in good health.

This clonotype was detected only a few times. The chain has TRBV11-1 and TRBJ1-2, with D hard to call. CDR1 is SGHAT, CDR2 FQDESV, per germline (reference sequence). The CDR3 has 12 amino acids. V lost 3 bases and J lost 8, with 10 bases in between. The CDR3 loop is CASSLTQTGYTF. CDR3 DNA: TGTGCCAGCAGCTTGACGCAGACCGGCTACACCTTC.

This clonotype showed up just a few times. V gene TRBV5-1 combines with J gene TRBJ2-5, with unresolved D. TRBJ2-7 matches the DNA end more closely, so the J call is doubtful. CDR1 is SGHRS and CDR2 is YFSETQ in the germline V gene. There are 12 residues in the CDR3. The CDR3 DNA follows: TGCGCCAGCAAAAGTCCTTTCTACGAGCAGTACTTC. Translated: CASKSPFYEQYF.

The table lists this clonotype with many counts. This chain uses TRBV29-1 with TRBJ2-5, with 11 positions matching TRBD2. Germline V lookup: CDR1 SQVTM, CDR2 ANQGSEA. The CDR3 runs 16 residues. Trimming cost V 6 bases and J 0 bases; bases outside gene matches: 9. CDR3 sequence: CSVLRGLAVYQETQYF. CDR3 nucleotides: TGCAGCGTCCTGAGGGGACTAGCGGTGTACCAAGAGACCCAGTACTTC.

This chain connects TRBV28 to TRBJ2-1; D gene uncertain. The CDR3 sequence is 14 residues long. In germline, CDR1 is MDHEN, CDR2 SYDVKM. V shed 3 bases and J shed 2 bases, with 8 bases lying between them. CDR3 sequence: CASSFRRTYNEQFF. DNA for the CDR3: TGTGCCAGCAGTTTTCGGAGAACCTACAATGAGCAGTTCTTC.

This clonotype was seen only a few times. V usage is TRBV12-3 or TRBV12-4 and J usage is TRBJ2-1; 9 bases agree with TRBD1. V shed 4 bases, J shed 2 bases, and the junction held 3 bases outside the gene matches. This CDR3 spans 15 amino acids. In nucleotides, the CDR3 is TGTGCCAGCAGTTCCCGGGACAGGGCCTACAATGAGCAGTTCTTC. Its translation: CASSSRDRAYNEQFF.

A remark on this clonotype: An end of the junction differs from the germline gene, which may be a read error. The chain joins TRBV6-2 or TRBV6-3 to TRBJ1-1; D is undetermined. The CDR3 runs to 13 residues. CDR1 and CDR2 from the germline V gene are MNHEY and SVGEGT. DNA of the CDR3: TGTGCCAGCAGTGACTCATACGGGACTGAAGCTTTCTTT. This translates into CASSDSYGTEAFF.

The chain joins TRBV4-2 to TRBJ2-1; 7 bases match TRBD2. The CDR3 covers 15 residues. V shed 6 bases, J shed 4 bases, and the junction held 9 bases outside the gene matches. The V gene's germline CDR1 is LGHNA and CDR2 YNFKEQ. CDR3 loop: CASSHGLEIYNEQFF. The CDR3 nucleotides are TGTGCCAGCAGTCATGGACTAGAAATATACAATGAGCAGTTCTTC.

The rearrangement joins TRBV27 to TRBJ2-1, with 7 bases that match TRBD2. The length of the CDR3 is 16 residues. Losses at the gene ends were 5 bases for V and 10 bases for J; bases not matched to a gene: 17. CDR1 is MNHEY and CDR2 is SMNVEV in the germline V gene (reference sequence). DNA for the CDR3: TGTGCCAGCAGTCCATCTAGCGGCCCGATCCAAATCGAGCAGTTCTTC. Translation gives CASSPSSGPIQIEQFF.

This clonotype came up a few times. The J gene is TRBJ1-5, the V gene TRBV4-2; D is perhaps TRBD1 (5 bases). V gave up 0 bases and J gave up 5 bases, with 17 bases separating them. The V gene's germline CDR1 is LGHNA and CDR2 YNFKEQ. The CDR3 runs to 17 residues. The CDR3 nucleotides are TGTGCCAGCAGCCAAGAACCCGGGACGACCCGAGATCAGCCCCAGCATTTT. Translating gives CASSQEPGTTRDQPQHF.

The DNA of the CDR3 is TGCGCCAGCAGCCATCCGGGAGGAACCGGGGAGCTGTTTTTT. Its translation is CASSHPGGTGELFF. This chain joins TRBV4-1 and TRBJ2-2; TRBD2 matches at 7 bases. The V gene end was trimmed by 3 bases and the J gene end by 5 bases; junction bases not matched to a gene: 3. CDR1 MGHRA and CDR2 YSYEKL come from the germline V gene. CDR3 length: 14 residues.

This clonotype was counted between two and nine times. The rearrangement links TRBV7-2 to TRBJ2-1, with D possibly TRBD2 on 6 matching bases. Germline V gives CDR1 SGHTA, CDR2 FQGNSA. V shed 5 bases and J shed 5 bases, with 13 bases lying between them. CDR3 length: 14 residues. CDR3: CASSRGYLNNEQFF. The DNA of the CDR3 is TGTGCCAGCAGCCGGGGGTACCTCAACAATGAGCAGTTCTTC. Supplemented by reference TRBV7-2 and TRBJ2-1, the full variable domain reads GAGVSQSPSNKVTEKGKDVELRCDPISGHTALYWYRQSLGQGLEFLIYFQGNSAPDKSGLPSDRFSAERTGGSVSTLTIQRTQQEDSAVYLCASSRGYLNNEQFFGPGTRLTVL.

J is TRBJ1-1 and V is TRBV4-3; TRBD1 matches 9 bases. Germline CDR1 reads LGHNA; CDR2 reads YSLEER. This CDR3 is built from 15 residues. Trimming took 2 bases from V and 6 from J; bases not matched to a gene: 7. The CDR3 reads CASSQTRTGDPEAFF. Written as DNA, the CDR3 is TGCGCCAGCAGCCAAACGCGGACAGGGGACCCTGAAGCTTTCTTT.

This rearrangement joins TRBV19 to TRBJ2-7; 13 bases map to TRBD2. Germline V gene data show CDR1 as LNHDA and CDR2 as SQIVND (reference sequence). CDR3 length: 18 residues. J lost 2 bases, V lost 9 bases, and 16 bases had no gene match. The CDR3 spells CARIISGTSGILAYEQYF. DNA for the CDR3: TGTGCCAGGATTATATCCGGGACTAGCGGGATTCTAGCCTACGAGCAGTACTTC.

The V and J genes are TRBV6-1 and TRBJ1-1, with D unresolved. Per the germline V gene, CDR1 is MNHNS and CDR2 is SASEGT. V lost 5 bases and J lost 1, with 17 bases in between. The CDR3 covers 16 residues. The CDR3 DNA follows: TGTGCCAGCAGTCTTTATGGGTATCCTGGGAACACTGAAGCTTTCTTT. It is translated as CASSLYGYPGNTEAFF.

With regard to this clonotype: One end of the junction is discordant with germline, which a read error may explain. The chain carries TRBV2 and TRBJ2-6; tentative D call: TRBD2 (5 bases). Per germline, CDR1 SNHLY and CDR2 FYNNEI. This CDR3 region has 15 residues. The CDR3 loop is CVSSRGVTGANVLTF. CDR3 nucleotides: TGTGTCAGCAGTCGGGGAGTAACTGGGGCCAACGTCCTGACTTTC. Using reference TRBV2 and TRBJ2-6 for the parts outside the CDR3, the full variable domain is EPEVTQTPSHQVTQMGQEVILRCVPISNHLYFYWYRQILGQKVEFLVSFYNNEISEKSEIFDDQFSVERPDGSNFTLKIRSTKLEDSAMYFCVSSRGVTGANVLTFGAGSRLTVL.

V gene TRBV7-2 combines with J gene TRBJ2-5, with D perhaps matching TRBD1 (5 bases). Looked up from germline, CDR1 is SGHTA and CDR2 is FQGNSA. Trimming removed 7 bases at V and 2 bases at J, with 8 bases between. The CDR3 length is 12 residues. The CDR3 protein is CASTGYQETQYF. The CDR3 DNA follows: TGTGCCAGCACAGGGTATCAAGAGACCCAGTACTTC.

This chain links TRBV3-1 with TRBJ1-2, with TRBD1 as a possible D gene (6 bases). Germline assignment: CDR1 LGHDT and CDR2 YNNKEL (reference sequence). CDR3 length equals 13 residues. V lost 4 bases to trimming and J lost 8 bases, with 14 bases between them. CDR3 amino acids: CASSLGQSGGYTF. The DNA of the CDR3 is TGTGCCAGCAGCCTCGGACAGTCAGGGGGCTACACCTTC.